The clone carrying this T cell receptor (beta chain) was detected many times. Its target is not known. The entry originates in a study of T cells after yellow fever vaccination. Study conclusions and caveats: On re-exposure, the response was weaker but peaked faster, at day 5 versus 15. One caveat is that FACS-sorted repertoires could contain abundant clonotypes contaminating from the bulk population. Clones from primary vaccination mostly reappeared after the booster (96% CD4, approximately 91% CD8).

Synthesis of TCR cDNA relied on 5'RACE template switching, which attached a universal primer site and UMIs. MiXCR was run by TCRdb on the 5' RACE reads, yielding one entry per CDR3 protein. This sample carries about 130,000 distinct CDR3 sequences, approximately 8.4% of them seen once, and the ten largest clones take less than 40%. V trimming: 3 bases; J trimming: 8 bases; junction bases outside the gene matches: 13. CDR3 size: 17 residues. Germline CDR1 MGHRA, CDR2 YSYEKL. This clonotype was obtained from a man aged 18 to 29 who received the YFV17D yellow fever vaccine. The sequencing here drew on CD8+ T cells sorted from PBMCs, taken on the day of the yellow fever booster vaccination. The rearrangement joins TRBV4-1 to TRBJ2-2; 9 bases map to TRBD1. The CDR3, as DNA: TGCGCCAGCAGCCAGAAGGGGGGGACAGGGTCCAAGGGGGAGCTGTTTTTT. The encoded protein is CASSQKGGTGSKGELFF.